The entry below gives a single T cell receptor (beta chain) sequence along with its context. Reverse transcription used 0.5 to 1 ug RNA and random hexamers. The CDR3 of TCR beta was amplified by immunoSEQ multiplex PCR across 54 Vbeta and 13 Jbeta. One entry per CDR3 protein, called by TCRdb with MiXCR from the immunoSEQ multiplex PCR reads. The sample gives about 19,000 distinct CDR3 sequences, approximately 95% of which show up once; roughly 0.24% is in the top ten. This specimen belongs to a study of CD8 T cells in Susac syndrome. The V gene lost 4 bases and the J gene lost 5 bases, with 18 bases spanning the gap. Germline CDR1 is SQVTM and CDR2 is ANQGSEA. CDR3 length: 15 residues.

The clonotype originates from a human donor in good health. The specimen was CD8+ T cells from PBMCs. The chain has TRBV29-1 and TRBJ2-1; either TRBD1 or TRBD2 may supply D (5 bases each). CDR3 nucleotide sequence: TGCAGCGTTGGGGGGACCGGGGCTATTCACAATGAGCAGTTCTTC. Amino acid sequence: CSVGGTGAIHNEQFF.